A selection of T cell receptor beta chains follows, all from one sample in a study of Graves' ophthalmopathy and Graves' hyperthyroidism. MiXCR was run by TCRdb on the multiplex PCR reads, yielding one entry per CDR3 protein. Among a few hundred thousand distinct CDR3 sequences listed, about 40% were seen once. The sample taken for sequencing was peripheral blood or thyroid tissue (not recorded which). Receptors originate from an adult man with Graves' hyperthyroidism. The CDR3 runs from the conserved cysteine through the conserved F or W. The order of the fields is V gene, D gene, clone size, J gene, CDR3 DNA, CDR3 protein. A D gene is named only where the DNA matches it firmly. Only some rows state a clone size, as once, few, many or a class for expanded clones.

TRBV11-1	NA	NA	TRBJ2-7	TGTGCCAGCAGCAGAGGGGGTTTGGGCGAGCAGTACTTC	CASSRGGLGEQYF
TRBV24-1	TRBD1	NA	TRBJ1-2	TGTGCCACCAGTGACATGACTAGCGGGACAGGCACTAACTATGGCTACACCTTC	CATSDMTSGTGTNYGYTF
TRBV9	TRBD1	NA	TRBJ1-2	TGTGCCAGCGGCCTCAGGGGGCCCATCGGCTACACCTTC	CASGLRGPIGYTF
TRBV7-2	TRBD1	medium-sized	TRBJ2-5	TGTGCCAGCAGCTGGGGACAGGGAGGAGAGACCCAGTACTTC	CASSWGQGGETQYF
TRBV24-1	NA	NA	TRBJ1-1	TGTGCCACTCTGAACACTGAAGCTTTCTTT	CATLNTEAFF
TRBV29-1	NA	NA	TRBJ1-2	TGCAGCTTGGACCACGTCTATGGCTACACCTTC	CSLDHVYGYTF
TRBV28	NA	many	TRBJ2-5	TGTGCCAGCAGCCCCACAGGGACCCAAGAGACCCAGTACTTC	CASSPTGTQETQYF
TRBV2	TRBD1	once	TRBJ2-2	TGTGCCAGCAGTCCCAGGGGGCAAGGCACCGGGGAGCTGTTTTTT	CASSPRGQGTGELFF
TRBV20-1	TRBD2	NA	TRBJ2-7	TGCAGTGCTAGAGTAGTGCGGGGGGGCCTGGCTCCCTACGAGCAGTGCTTC	CSARVVRGGLAPYEQCF
TRBV2	NA	NA	TRBJ2-3	TGTGCCAGCAAGGAGGGGGCTAACACAGATACGCAGTATTTT	CASKEGANTDTQYF
TRBV27	TRBD2	NA	TRBJ2-5	TGTGCCAGCAGTACGACTAGCGGGGGAGGGTGTCGAGAGACCCAGTACTTC	CASSTTSGGGCRETQYF
TRBV10-3	TRBD1	NA	TRBJ2-5	TGTGCTCCCGACAGGGGGGCAGAGACCCAGTACTTC	CAPDRGAETQYF
TRBV20-1	TRBD1	few	TRBJ1-1	TGCAGAGGAGACAGGGGGCTCGCTGAAGCTTTCTTT	CRGDRGLAEAFF
TRBV7-2	NA	many	TRBJ2-2	TGTGCCAGCAGCTTGAGGCAGACAGGGGAGCTGTTTTTT	CASSLRQTGELFF
TRBV7-2	NA	once	TRBJ1-5	TGTGCCAGCAGCCCACAGGACGGCAATCAGCCCCAGCATTTT	CASSPQDGNQPQHF
TRBV13	TRBD2	NA	TRBJ2-1	TGTGCCAGCAGACTCGGGGGGGATGAGCAGTTCTTC	CASRLGGDEQFF
TRBV6-6	NA	many	TRBJ2-5	TGTGCCACCTGGCGCCAAGAGACCCAGTACTTC	CATWRQETQYF
TRBV29-1	TRBD1	many	TRBJ1-1	TGCAGCGCCAAAAACAGGGGACGGAACACTGAAGCTTTCTTT	CSAKNRGRNTEAFF
TRBV24-1	TRBD1	once	TRBJ1-4	TGTGCCACCAGTGCTAGGGACAGGGGGCGTGAAAAACTGTTTTTT	CATSARDRGREKLFF
TRBV19	TRBD1	NA	TRBJ1-2	TGTGCCAGTAACACAGGGGGCGGCTATGGCTACACCTTC	CASNTGGGYGYTF
TRBV5-8	NA	many	TRBJ2-5	TGTGCCAGCAGCAAGGACTATCAAGAGACCCAGTACTTC	CASSKDYQETQYF
TRBV28	NA	few	TRBJ2-5	TGTGCCAGTTGGGACGGACAAGAGACCCAGTACTTC	CASWDGQETQYF
TRBV9	NA	many	TRBJ2-7	TGTGCCAGCAGCGTAGCTCCCCCTGGGGGAACCTACGAGCAGTACTTC	CASSVAPPGGTYEQYF
TRBV4-3	NA	NA	TRBJ2-7	TGCGCCAGCAGCCAAGGGTCCGGGACACGCTACAATGAGCAGTACTTC	CASSQGSGTRYNEQYF
TRBV6-1	TRBD1	many	TRBJ1-1	TGTGCCAGCAGTAGACCTCCGGGACAGAGGAACACTGAAGCTTTCTTT	CASSRPPGQRNTEAFF